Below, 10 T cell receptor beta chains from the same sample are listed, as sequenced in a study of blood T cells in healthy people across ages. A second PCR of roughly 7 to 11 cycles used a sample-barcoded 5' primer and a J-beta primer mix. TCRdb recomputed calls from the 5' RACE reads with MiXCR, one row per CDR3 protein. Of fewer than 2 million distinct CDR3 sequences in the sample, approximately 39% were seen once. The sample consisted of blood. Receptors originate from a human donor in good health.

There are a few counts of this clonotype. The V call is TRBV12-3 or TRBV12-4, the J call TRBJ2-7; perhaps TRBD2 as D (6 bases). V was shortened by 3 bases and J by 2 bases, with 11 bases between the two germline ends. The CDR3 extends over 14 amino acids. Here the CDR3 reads CASSFGRITYEQYF. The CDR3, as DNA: TGTGCCAGCAGTTTTGGGAGGATTACCTACGAGCAGTACTTC.

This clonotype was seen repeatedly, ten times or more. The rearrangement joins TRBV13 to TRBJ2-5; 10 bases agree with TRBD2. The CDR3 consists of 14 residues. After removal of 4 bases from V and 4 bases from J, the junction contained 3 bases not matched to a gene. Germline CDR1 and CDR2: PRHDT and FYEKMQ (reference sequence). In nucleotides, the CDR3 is TGTGCCAGCAGCTCGGGACTAGCGAGAGAGACCCAGTACTTC. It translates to CASSSGLARETQYF.

The CDR3 loop reads CAISGDSGGANVLTF. CDR3 in DNA: TGTGCCATCAGTGGGGATAGCGGGGGGGCCAACGTCCTGACTTTC. The chain has TRBV10-3 and TRBJ2-6, with TRBD2 matching 7 bases. J lost 4 bases, V lost 4 bases, and 4 bases had no gene match. This CDR3 contains 15 residues. The germline V gene encodes CDR1 ENHRY and CDR2 SYGVKD.

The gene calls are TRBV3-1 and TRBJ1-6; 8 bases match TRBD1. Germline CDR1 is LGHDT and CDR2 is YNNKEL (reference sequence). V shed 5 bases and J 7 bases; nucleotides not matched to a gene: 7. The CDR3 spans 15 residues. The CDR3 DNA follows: TGTGCCAGCAGCTTACGGGACAGGCGAAATTCACCCCTCCACTTT. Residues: CASSLRDRRNSPLHF.

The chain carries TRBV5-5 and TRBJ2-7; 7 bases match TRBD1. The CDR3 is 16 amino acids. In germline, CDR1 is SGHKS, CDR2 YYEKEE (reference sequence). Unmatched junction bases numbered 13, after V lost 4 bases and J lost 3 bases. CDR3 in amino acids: CASSPPGQPSFYEQYF. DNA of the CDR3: TGTGCCAGCAGCCCTCCGGGACAGCCTTCCTTCTACGAGCAGTACTTC. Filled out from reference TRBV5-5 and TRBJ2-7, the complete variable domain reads DAGVTQSPTHLIKTRGQQVTLRCSPISGHKSVSWYQQVLGQGPQFIFQYYEKEERGRGNFPDRFSARQFPNYSSELNVNALLLGDSALYLCASSPPGQPSFYEQYFGPGTRLTVT.

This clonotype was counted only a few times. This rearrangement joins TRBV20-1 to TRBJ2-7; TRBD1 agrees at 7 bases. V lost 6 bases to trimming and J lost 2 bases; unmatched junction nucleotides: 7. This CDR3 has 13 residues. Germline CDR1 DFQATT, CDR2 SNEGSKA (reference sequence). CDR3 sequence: CSASTGTAYEQYF. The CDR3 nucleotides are TGCAGTGCCTCTACCGGGACAGCCTACGAGCAGTACTTC.

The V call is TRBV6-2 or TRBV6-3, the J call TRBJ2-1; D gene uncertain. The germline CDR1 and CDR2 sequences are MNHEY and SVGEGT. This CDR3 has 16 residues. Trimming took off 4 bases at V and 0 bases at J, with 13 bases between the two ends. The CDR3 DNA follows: TGTGCCAGCAGTTCCGTAGACCCCAGCTCCTACAATGAGCAGTTCTTC. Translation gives CASSSVDPSSYNEQFF.

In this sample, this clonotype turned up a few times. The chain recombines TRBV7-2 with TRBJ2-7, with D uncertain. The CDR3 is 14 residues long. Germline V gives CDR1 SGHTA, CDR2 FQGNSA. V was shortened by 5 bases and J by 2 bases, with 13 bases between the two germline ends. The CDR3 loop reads CASSLSDKPYEQYF. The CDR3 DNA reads TGTGCCAGCAGCCTCTCCGACAAGCCCTACGAGCAGTACTTC.

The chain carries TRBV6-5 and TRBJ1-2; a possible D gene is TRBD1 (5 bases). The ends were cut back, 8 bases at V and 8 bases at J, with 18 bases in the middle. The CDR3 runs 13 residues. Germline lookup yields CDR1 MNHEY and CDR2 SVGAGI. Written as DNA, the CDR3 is TGTGCCAGCCGGGGCCTCGACGAGTGGGGCTACACCTTC. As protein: CASRGLDEWGYTF.

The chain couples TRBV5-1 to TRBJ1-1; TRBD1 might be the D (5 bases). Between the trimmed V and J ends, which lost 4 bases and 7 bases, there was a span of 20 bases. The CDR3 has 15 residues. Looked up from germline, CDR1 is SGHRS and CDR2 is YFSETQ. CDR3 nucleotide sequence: TGCGCCAGCAGCGCCCGACGGACATTTCTATTTGAAGCTTTCTTT. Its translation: CASSARRTFLFEAFF.